The 18 T cell receptor beta chains given below trace back to one sample, sequenced in a study of identical twins (dated by TCRdb to between 2015 and 2016). Library method: 5' RACE. TCRdb shows the sequencer as Illumina HiSeq 2000. TCRdb reran the public reads through fastp at Q25 and MiXCR, keeping productive beta chains. A single entry per CDR3 protein holds the most common genes and DNA from its merged rows. The sample yields some 790,000 distinct CDR3 sequences; 15% to 20% were counted once. The biggest ten clones account for about an eighth of the sample. These same data were also listed under a study on T cells expressing NK-cell markers.

Sequenced material: PBMCs. Receptor source: a woman in her late teens or twenties in good health.

V usage is TRBV5-1 and J usage is TRBJ1-1; tentatively, D is TRBD1 (5 bases). The CDR3 is 14 residues long. V was trimmed by 2 bases and J by 4 bases, leaving 12 bases between them. Germline V gene sequence: CDR1 SGHRS, CDR2 YFSETQ. Here the CDR3 reads CASSFSGLSTEAFF. As DNA, the CDR3 is TGCGCCAGCAGCTTTTCAGGGTTATCCACTGAAGCTTTCTTT.

CDR3 sequence: CASSQTGAGAGYTF. The CDR3 bases are TGTGCCAGCAGTCAAACAGGGGCGGGGGCTGGCTACACCTTC. This rearrangement joins TRBV12-3 or TRBV12-4 to TRBJ1-2, with TRBD1 matching over 7 bases. With 5 bases clipped from V and 7 bases from J, the junction kept 10 bases outside the gene matches. The CDR3 has 14 amino acids.

The chain employs TRBV3-1 and TRBJ2-3; no firm D call. The CDR3 has 15 residues. Per the germline V gene, CDR1 is LGHDT and CDR2 is YNNKEL (reference sequence). V gave up 0 bases and J gave up 5 bases, with 12 bases separating them. The CDR3 region has the DNA TGTGCCAGCAGCCAAGAAGTAGTCCTCGGAGATACGCAGTATTTT. It yields the protein CASSQEVVLGDTQYF.

This clonotype was detected many times. V usage is TRBV5-1 and J usage is TRBJ2-5; 13 bases are shared with TRBD2. The germline CDR1 and CDR2 sequences are SGHRS and YFSETQ. V dropped 6 bases and J dropped 4; count of bases not matched to a gene: 15. The CDR3 extends over 18 amino acids. CDR3: CASISGLAGAATLETQYF. DNA for the CDR3: TGCGCCAGCATCTCTGGACTAGCGGGAGCCGCTACGCTAGAGACCCAGTACTTC.

The sample holds a few counts of this clonotype. The chain has TRBV6-1 and TRBJ2-7; D perhaps matches TRBD1 (8 bases). The V and J ends lost 6 bases and 3 bases respectively, with 15 bases between them. CDR1 is MNHNS and CDR2 is SASEGT in the germline V gene. This CDR3 is built from 14 residues. The CDR3 DNA reads as TGTGCCAGCAGATCCACAGGGGGGGACTACGAGCAGTACTTC. Its translation is CASRSTGGDYEQYF.

This chain links TRBV11-1 with TRBJ2-3; D gene unclear. Trimming took off 0 bases at V and 4 bases at J, with 8 bases between the two ends. The CDR3 has 14 residues. Germline-derived CDR1 and CDR2 are SGHAT and FQDESV (reference sequence). CDR3 bases: TGTGCCAGCAGCTTAGCAATCTCAGCAGATACGCAGTATTTT. Translating it yields CASSLAISADTQYF.

The table lists this clonotype with a few counts. The chain recombines TRBV5-1 with TRBJ1-4; unclear D gene. Germline CDR1 is SGHRS and CDR2 is YFSETQ. This CDR3 spans 14 amino acids. V was shortened by 0 bases and J by 6 bases, with 9 bases between the two germline ends. CDR3 in amino acids: CASSLVFADEKLFF. The CDR3 DNA reads TGCGCCAGCAGCTTGGTCTTCGCCGATGAAAAACTGTTTTTT.

This clonotype occurred a few times. V usage is TRBV13 and J usage is TRBJ2-1, with D tentatively TRBD2 (7 bases). This CDR3 has 13 residues. The V and J ends lost 5 bases and 9 bases respectively, with 14 bases between them. The germline V gene encodes CDR1 PRHDT and CDR2 FYEKMQ (reference sequence). The CDR3 here is CASSGGRGSEQFF. DNA of the CDR3: TGTGCCAGCAGCGGAGGGAGGGGGAGTGAGCAGTTCTTC.

This chain uses TRBV7-8 with TRBJ1-1; the D gene is possibly TRBD1 (5 bases). The CDR3 is made up of 15 amino acids. Looked up from germline, CDR1 is SGHVS and CDR2 is FQNEAQ. Trimming stripped 4 bases from V and 11 bases from J, with 23 bases between. CDR3 sequence: CASSSQNTRELGAFF. The CDR3 DNA is TGTGCCAGCAGCTCGCAAAACACCAGGGAACTCGGGGCTTTCTTT.

J is TRBJ2-1 and V is TRBV18; 8 bases fit TRBD2. The ends lost 2 bases at V and 4 bases at J; junction bases unmatched: 4. CDR3 length: 15 amino acids. CDR1 KGHSH and CDR2 LQKENI come from the germline V gene. CDR3 bases: TGTGCCAGCTCACCATCAATAGCGGGGTACAATGAGCAGTTCTTC. It yields the protein CASSPSIAGYNEQFF.

This clonotype showed up just once. V is TRBV7-2 and J is TRBJ2-2, with TRBD2 identical over 7 bases. CDR3 length: 15 residues. J gave up 6 bases and V 7 bases, and 11 bases lay outside the gene matches. CDR1 SGHTA and CDR2 FQGNSA come from the germline V gene. In nucleotides, the CDR3 is TGTGCCAGCAACGGACGGAGCGGGATTTCCGGGGAGCTGTTTTTT. It yields the protein CASNGRSGISGELFF.

This clonotype was counted at least ten times. V usage is TRBV2 and J usage is TRBJ1-1; D not resolved. This CDR3 is 14 amino acids long. CDR1 SNHLY and CDR2 FYNNEI come from the germline V gene. Between the trimmed V and J ends, which lost 2 bases and 2 bases, there was a span of 9 bases. In DNA form, the CDR3 reads TGTGCCAGCAGTGAATACGGGCAAAACACTGAAGCTTTCTTT. Its protein product is CASSEYGQNTEAFF.

There are a few counts of this clonotype. The CDR3 DNA sequence: TGTGCCAGCCGTAGCGGGACGAACACCGGGGAGCTGTTTTTT. Translating it yields CASRSGTNTGELFF. The chain carries TRBV6-1 and TRBJ2-2, with 8 bases identical to TRBD2. This CDR3 is built from 14 residues. V was clipped by 8 bases and J by 0 bases; unmatched bases: 2. Germline-derived CDR1 and CDR2 are MNHNS and SASEGT.

The chain employs TRBV5-1 and TRBJ2-3; D remains ambiguous. The CDR3 length is 13 residues. V was pared by 4 bases and J by 6 bases, with 12 bases between. In germline, CDR1 is SGHRS, CDR2 YFSETQ. The DNA of the CDR3 is TGCGCCAGCAGCCTCGGACCATTCGATACGCAGTATTTT. It yields the protein CASSLGPFDTQYF.

The chain employs TRBV11-3 and TRBJ2-1; 9 bases align to TRBD1. The CDR3 covers 15 residues. Germline-derived CDR1 and CDR2 are SGHNT and YENEEA. With V trimmed by 3 bases and J by 6 bases, 6 bases remained unmatched. CDR3 protein: CASSFGQGRGNEQFF. The CDR3 DNA reads TGTGCCAGCAGCTTCGGACAGGGGAGGGGCAATGAGCAGTTCTTC.

The J gene is TRBJ1-2, the V gene TRBV6-1; D is unresolved. Trimming cost V 4 bases and J 7 bases, with 10 bases left between them. Germline V gene sequence: CDR1 MNHNS, CDR2 SASEGT. The CDR3 sequence is 12 residues long. Here the CDR3 reads CASSVRLGGYTF. In DNA form, the CDR3 reads TGTGCCAGCAGTGTAAGGTTGGGTGGCTACACCTTC.

This clonotype was observed a handful of times. As DNA, the CDR3 is TGTGCCAGCAGCCCAGACAGGTTGGCTGAAGCTTTCTTT. Translated, it gives CASSPDRLAEAFF. This chain uses TRBV5-4 with TRBJ1-1; perhaps TRBD1 as D (6 bases). The CDR3 has 13 residues. Germline values: CDR1 SGHNT, CDR2 YYREEE (reference sequence). Trimming left V 4 bases short and J 6 bases short, with 13 bases between. The full variable domain, its missing parts supplied by reference TRBV5-4 and TRBJ1-1, is ETGVTQSPTHLIKTRGQQVTLRCSSQSGHNTVSWYQQALGQGPQFIFQYYREEENGRGNFPPRFSGLQFPNYSSELNVNALELDDSALYLCASSPDRLAEAFFGQGTRLTVV.

The V gene is TRBV20-1, the J gene TRBJ2-5, with TRBD2 matching 7 bases. Germline lookup yields CDR1 DFQATT and CDR2 SNEGSKA (reference sequence). This CDR3 comprises 13 residues. The CDR3 nucleotides are TGCAGCGGACTCGGGGGGTATCAAGAGACCCAGTACTTC. Translation gives CSGLGGYQETQYF.